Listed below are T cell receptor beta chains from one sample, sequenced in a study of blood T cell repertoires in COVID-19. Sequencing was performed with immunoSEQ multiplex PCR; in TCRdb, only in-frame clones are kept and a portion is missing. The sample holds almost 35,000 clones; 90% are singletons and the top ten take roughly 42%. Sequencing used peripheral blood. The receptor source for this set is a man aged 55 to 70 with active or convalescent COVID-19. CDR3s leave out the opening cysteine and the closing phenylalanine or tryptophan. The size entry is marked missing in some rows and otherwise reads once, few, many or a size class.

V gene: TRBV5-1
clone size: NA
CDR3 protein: ASSLGDSNYGYT

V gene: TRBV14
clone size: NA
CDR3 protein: ASSQTTGWNTEAF

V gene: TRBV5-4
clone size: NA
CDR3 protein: ASSPGTNTGELF

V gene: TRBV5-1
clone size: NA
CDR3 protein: ASSFGQIDYGYT

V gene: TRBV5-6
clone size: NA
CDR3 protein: ASSFRQVVTEAF

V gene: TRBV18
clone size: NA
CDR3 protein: ASSPQGAGNSPLH

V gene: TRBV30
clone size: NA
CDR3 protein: AWSSGGTGELF

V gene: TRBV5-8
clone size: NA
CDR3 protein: ASSRVGHLNTGELF

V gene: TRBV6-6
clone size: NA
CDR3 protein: ASSPHNPTGGSGNYGYT

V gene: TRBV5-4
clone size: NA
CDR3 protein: ASSLGGFNEQY

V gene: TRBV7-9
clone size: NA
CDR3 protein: ASSMSANYGYT

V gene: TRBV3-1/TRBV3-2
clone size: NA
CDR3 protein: ASSPTAGYPGEQF

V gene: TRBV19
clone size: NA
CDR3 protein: ASSETSGDFYEQY

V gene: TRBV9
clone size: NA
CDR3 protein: ASTPGQGENSNQPQH

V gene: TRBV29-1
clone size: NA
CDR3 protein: SVEKGSGREDTQY

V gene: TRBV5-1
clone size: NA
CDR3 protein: ASSLVGTAYEQY

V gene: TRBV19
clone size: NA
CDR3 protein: ASSILQGAGELF

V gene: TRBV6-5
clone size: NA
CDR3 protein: ASLESGTPGNTIY

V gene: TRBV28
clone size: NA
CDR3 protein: ASSLRPGTGNEKLF

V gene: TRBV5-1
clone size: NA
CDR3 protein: ASRDPGQARETQY

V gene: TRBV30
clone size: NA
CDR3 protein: AWTPGQLRQPQH

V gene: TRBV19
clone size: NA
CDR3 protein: ASSMWRQVQETQY

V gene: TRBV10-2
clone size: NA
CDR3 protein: ASGASGRTDTQY

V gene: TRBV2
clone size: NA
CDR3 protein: ASSRDIMYQETQY

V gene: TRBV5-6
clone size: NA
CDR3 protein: ASSLDISSYEQY

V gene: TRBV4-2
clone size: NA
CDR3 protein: ASSLTGGRSEKLF

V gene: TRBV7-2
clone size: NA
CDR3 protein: ASSLWGRVSTDTQY

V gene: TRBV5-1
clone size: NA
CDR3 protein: ASSWGLVGTQY

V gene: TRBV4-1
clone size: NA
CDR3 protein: ASSKGQGQPQH

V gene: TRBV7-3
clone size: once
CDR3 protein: ASSLTRDNEQF

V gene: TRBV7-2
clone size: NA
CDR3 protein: ASSLAAAGTDTQY

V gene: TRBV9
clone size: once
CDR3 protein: ASSVVGGLIYTIY

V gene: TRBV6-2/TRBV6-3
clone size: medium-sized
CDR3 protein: ASSYSPYQSDRDHEQY

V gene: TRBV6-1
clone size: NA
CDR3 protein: ASSDPGEDRAESYNSPLH

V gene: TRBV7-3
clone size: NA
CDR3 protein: ASSLTTGGTEAF

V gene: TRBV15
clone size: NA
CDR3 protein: ATSRDANQETEQY

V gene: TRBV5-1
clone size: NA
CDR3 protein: ASSLYQGSGNTIY

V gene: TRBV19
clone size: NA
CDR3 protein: ASSPYSNQPQH

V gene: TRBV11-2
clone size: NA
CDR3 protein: ASSLGLGRGQKLF

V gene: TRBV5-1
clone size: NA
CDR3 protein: ASSLGTAEPYGYT

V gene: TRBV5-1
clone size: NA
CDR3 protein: ASSFENSGPNTEAF

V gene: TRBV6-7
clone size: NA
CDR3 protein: ASSYSIKQARGKCNQPQH

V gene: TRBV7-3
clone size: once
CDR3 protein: ASSLLAGSTGELF

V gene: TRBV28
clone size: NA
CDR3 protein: ASSLEGASTNEKLF

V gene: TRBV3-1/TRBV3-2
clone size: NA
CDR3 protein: ASSQAGGFRYNEQF

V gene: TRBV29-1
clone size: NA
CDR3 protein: SVSPGADTQY

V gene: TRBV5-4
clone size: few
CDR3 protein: ASSLDRGDDEKLF

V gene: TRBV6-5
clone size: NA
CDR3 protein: ASSSLAGGGREQY

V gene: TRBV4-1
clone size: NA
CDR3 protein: ASSQPRASGYT

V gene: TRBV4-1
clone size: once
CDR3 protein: ASSQERGAADTQY

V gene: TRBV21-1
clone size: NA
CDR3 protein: ASSKGGQGNTEAF